Detailed here is one TCR beta chain. Its specificity is not known. CD4+ naive, central memory, regulatory and stem cell-like memory subsets were isolated by sorting on CD45RO/CCR7/CD25/CD127/CD95/CD27. From germline, CDR1 is SQVTM and CDR2 ANQGSEA. The CDR3 has 11 amino acids. V gave up 5 bases and J gave up 6 bases; unmatched junction bases: 3. The sample is drawn from a study of beta chain features in type 1 diabetes. Study-wide results and caveats: Any PCR bias toward short templates would affect both groups alike. Across all four CD4+ subsets, people with type 1 diabetes showed modestly shorter TCRB CDR3s.

Of the isolated RNA, all was reverse transcribed, and so the sequenced material was expressed TCRB transcripts. Sequencing used immunoSEQ multiplex PCR; TCRdb keeps in-frame clones, though not all of them. Of approximately 250,000 clones detected, about 24% appear once; the ten largest clones hold around 0.011%. The sequence was obtained from a woman in her thirties with type 1 diabetes. The specimen was naive CD4+ T cells from blood. This chain uses TRBV29-1 with TRBJ1-1; 7 bases align to TRBD1. The CDR3 DNA follows: TGCAGCGTTAACAGGGGATCTGAAGCTTTCTTT. Its protein product is CSVNRGSEAFF.